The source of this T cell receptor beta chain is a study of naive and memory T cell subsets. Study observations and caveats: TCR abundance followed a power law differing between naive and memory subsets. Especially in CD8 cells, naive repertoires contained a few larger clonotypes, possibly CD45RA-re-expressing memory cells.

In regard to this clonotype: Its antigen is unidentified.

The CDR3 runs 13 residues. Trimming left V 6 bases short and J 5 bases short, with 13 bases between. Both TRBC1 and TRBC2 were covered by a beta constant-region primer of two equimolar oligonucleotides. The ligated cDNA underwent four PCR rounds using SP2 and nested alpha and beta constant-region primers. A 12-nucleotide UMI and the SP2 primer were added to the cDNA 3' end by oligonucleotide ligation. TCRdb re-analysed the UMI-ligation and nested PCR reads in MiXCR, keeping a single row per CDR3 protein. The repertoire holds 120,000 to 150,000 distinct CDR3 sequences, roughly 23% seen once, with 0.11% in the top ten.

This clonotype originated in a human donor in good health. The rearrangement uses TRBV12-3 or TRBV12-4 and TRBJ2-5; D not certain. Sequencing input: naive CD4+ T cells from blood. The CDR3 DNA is TGTGCCAGCAGCTCTAGGGTAGGGGAGACCCAGTACTTC. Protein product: CASSSRVGETQYF.